This T cell receptor beta chain emerged from a study of blood T cell repertoires in COVID-19. Using immunoSEQ multiplex PCR, the repertoire was profiled, and TCRdb retains in-frame clones only, with some absent. The sample has roughly 250,000 clones, approximately 91% seen once. The J segment lost 2 bases and the V segment lost 6 bases, leaving 11 bases of the junction unmatched. The germline CDR1 and CDR2 sequences are MDHEN and SYDVKM. The CDR3 is made up of 17 amino acids. Sequencing input: peripheral blood. V gene TRBV28 combines with J gene TRBJ2-4; TRBD2 matches at 9 bases. The clonotype originates from a person between 18 and 30 years old with COVID-19, enrolled during active disease. The chain's CDR3 is CASSPGAGTSPKNIQYF. The CDR3 bases are TGTGCCAGCAGCCCGGGAGCCGGGACTAGCCCCAAAAACATTCAGTACTTC.